The clone carrying this T cell receptor (beta chain) showed up just a few times. Its antigen is not identified. This CDR3 has 15 residues. Germline values: CDR1 MNHEY, CDR2 SMNVEV (reference sequence). V dropped 3 bases and J dropped 4 bases, with 13 bases sitting between them. Since all of the isolated RNA was reverse transcribed, expressed TCRB transcripts were what got sequenced. Using immunoSEQ multiplex PCR, the repertoire was profiled, and TCRdb retains in-frame clones only, with some absent. The sample lists more than 300,000 clones, over 8.5% occurring once. The data derive from a study of beta chain features in type 1 diabetes. Points from the study as a whole: Moderately but significantly shorter TCRB CDR3s were found in Type 1 diabetes patients in all four CD4+ subsets. When cDNA is sequenced, cells with high TCR expression could be over-represented.

This rearrangement joins TRBV27 to TRBJ1-5; maybe TRBD1 (6 bases). This clonotype was obtained from a man aged 25 to 40 with type 1 diabetes. The sequenced sample consisted of central memory CD4+ T cells from blood. The CDR3 coding sequence is TGTGCCAGCAGTTTGAACAGGGTAGGGAATCAGCCCCAGCATTTT. It yields the protein CASSLNRVGNQPQHF.